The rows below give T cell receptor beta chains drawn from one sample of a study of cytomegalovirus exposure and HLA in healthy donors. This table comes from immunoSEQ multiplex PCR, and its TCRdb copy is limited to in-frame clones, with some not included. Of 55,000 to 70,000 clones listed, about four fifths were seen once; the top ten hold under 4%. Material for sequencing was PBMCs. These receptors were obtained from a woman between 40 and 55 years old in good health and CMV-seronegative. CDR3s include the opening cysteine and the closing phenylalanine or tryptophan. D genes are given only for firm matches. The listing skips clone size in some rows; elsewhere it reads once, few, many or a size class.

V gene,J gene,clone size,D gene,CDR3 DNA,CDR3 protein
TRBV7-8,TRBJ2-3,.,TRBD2,TGTGCCAGCAGCTTGGGGTATCTAGCGGGAGGGACAGATACGCAGTATTTT,CASSLGYLAGGTDTQYF
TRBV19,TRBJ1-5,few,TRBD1,TGTGCCAGTAGTGTCATCCGGGACAGATATCAGCCCCAGCATTTT,CASSVIRDRYQPQHF
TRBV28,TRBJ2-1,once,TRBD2,TGTGCCAGCAGTCCGACTAGCGGGAGGGGGGTTGAGCAGTTCTTC,CASSPTSGRGVEQFF
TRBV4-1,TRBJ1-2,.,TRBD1,TGCGCCAGCAGCCGAAAAAACAGGGGGCTCTTTTATGGCTACACCTTC,CASSRKNRGLFYGYTF
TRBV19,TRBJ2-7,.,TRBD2,TGTGCCAGTAGCCCACTAGCGGGAGGGAGCAACGAGCAGTACTTC,CASSPLAGGSNEQYF
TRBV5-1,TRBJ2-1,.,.,TGCGCCAGCAGCTTGGGATTTTTAGCGGCCTTGAATGAGCAGTTCTTC,CASSLGFLAALNEQFF
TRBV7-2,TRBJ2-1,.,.,TGTGCCAGCAGCTTGGGCTGGGCCTCATTAGTGTTCTTC,CASSLGWASLVFF
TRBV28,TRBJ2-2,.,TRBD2,TGTGCCAGCAGTCTTACCGGGGGAGGGGCCGGGGAGCTGTTTTTT,CASSLTGGGAGELFF
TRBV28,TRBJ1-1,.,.,TGTGCCGCGAATGTGAGGGCCCAAAACGACGAAGCTTTCTTT,CAANVRAQNDEAFF
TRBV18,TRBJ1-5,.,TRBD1,TGTGCCAGCTCACTCCTACAGGGGAATCAGCCCCAGCATTTT,CASSLLQGNQPQHF
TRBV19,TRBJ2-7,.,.,TGTGCCAGTAGCACACGGGCTGCGGCAGGACTAAACGAGCAGTACTTC,CASSTRAAAGLNEQYF
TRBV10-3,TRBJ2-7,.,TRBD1,TGTGCCATCAGTGATAAACAGGGGTCCTACGAGCAGTACTTC,CAISDKQGSYEQYF
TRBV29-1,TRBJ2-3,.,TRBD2,TGCAGCGTTTGGCGGGAGGGGACAGATACGCAGTATTTT,CSVWREGTDTQYF
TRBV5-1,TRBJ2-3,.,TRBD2,TGCGCCAGCAGCTCCGGGACTAGCGGGAGCACAGATACGCAGTATTTT,CASSSGTSGSTDTQYF
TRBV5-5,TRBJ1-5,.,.,TGTGCCAGCAGCTTGCGGGGAGATCAGCCCCAGCATTTT,CASSLRGDQPQHF
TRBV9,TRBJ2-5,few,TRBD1,TGTGCCAGCAGCGTGGGCTCCCGGCCCCCCAGGGGGTCCGAAGAGACCCAGTACTTC,CASSVGSRPPRGSEETQYF
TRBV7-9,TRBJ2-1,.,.,TGTTCCAGCAGCCAACTGGTGGGCCAGAGCAATGAGCAGTTCTTC,CSSSQLVGQSNEQFF
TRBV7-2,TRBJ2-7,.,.,TGTGCCAGCAGCTTAGACAGGGCAACCTACGAGCAGTACTTC,CASSLDRATYEQYF
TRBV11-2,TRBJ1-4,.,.,TGTGCCAGCAGCCCAGGACCCAGGGTGGAAGAAAAACTGTTTTTT,CASSPGPRVEEKLFF
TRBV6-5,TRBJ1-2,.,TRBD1,TGTGCCAGCAGTTACTCGGCCACAGGGGACTATGGCTACACCTTC,CASSYSATGDYGYTF
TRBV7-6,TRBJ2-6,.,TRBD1,TGTGCCAGCAGCCCAACAGGGGGAACGGCCAACGTCCTGACTTTC,CASSPTGGTANVLTF
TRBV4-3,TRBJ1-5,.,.,TGCGCCAGCATCAGGCTCGGGCAGGGGAATCAGCCCCAGCATTTT,CASIRLGQGNQPQHF
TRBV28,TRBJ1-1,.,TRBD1,TGTGCCAGCAGTTGGGACAGGGCGGGGAACACTGAAGCTTTCTTT,CASSWDRAGNTEAFF
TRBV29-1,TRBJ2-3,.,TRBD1,TGCAGCGGATCTCAGGACAGGGGGGCAGATACGCAGTATTTT,CSGSQDRGADTQYF
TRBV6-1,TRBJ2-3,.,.,TGTGCCAGCAGTAGCGTCTCGCAGGATACGCAGTATTTT,CASSSVSQDTQYF
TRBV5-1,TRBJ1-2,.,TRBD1,TGCGCCAGCAGCTTGGACAGGGGCGGCTATGGCTACACCTTC,CASSLDRGGYGYTF
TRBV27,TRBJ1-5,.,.,TGTGCCAGCAGCCTCGGAGTGGAAGGCAATCAGCCCCAGCATTTT,CASSLGVEGNQPQHF
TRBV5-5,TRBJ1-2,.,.,TGTGCCAGCACCCTCGGGGGGGGGAATAGGGGCTACACCTTC,CASTLGGGNRGYTF
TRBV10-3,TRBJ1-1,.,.,TGTGCCACCACCTTAACAGGTGAAGCTTTCTTT,CATTLTGEAFF